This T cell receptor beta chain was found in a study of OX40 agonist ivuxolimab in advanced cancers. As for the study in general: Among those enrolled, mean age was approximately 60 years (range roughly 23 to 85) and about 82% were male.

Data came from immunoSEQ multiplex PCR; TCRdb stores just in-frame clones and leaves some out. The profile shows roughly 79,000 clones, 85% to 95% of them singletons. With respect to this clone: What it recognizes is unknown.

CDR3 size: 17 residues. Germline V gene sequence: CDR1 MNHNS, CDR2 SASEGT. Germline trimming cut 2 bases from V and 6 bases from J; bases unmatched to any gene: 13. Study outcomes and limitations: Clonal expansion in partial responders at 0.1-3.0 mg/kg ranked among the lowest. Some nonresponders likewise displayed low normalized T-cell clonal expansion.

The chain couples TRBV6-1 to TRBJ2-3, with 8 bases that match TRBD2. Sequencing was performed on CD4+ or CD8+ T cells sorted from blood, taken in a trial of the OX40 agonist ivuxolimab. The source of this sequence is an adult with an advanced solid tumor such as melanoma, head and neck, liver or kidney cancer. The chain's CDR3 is CASSELWVAGSIDTQYF. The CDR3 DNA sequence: TGTGCCAGCAGTGAACTTTGGGTAGCGGGGAGTATCGATACGCAGTATTTT.